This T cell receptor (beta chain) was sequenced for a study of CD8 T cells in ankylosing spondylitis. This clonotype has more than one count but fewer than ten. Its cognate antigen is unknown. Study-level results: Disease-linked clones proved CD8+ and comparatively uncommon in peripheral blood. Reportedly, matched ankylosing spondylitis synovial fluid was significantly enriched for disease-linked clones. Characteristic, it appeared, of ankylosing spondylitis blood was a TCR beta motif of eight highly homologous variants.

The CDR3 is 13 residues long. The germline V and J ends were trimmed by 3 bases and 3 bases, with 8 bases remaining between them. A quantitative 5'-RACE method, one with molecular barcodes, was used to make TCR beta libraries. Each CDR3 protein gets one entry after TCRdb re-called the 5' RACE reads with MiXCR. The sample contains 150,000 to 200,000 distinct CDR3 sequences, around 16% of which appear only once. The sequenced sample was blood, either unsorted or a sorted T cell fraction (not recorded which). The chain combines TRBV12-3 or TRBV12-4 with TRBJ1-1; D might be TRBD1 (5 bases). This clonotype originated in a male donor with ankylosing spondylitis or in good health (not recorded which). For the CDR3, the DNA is TGTGCCAGCAGTTTTCGGGACGACACTGAAGCTTTCTTT. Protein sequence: CASSFRDDTEAFF.